This T cell receptor beta chain emerged from a study of cytomegalovirus exposure and HLA in healthy donors. In the study overall: An early release of data contained roughly 86 million unique TCRs, which came from HLA-typed donors. Study-wide findings and caveats: Highest at DRB1 and lowest at HLA-C, TCR association rates differed among HLA loci in a later analysis. Per a later analysis, HLA-associated TCR beta chains showed more clonal expansion than other, equally common TCR beta chains. With high specificity and sensitivity, the classifier reportedly diagnosed cytomegalovirus status.

CDR1 SGHRS and CDR2 YFSETQ come from the germline V gene. The CDR3 sequence is 16 residues long. J lost 4 bases, V lost 5 bases, and 13 bases had no gene match. With 60 Vbeta and 13 Jbeta primers, the PCR was carried out. Assay: immunoSEQ multiplex PCR; the TCRdb copy retains only in-frame clones and omits some. The sample has tens of thousands of clones, about 65% seen once. To note about this clone: The antigen remains undetermined.

This TCR was recovered from a man aged 50 to 60 in good health and CMV-seropositive. J is TRBJ1-1 and V is TRBV5-1; 8 bases agree with TRBD1. The sample was PBMCs. CDR3 in amino acids: CASSNPQGVWGTEAFF. CDR3 bases: TGCGCCAGCAGTAATCCACAGGGGGTTTGGGGCACTGAAGCTTTCTTT.